This T cell receptor beta chain is drawn from a study of CD8 T cells in Susac syndrome. General study results and limits: Acknowledgment was made by the study that its TCR sequencing and HLA analysis involved a relatively small number of individuals.

The germline CDR1 and CDR2 sequences are LGHNT and FRNRAP. V dropped 1 base and J dropped 6 bases, with 4 bases sitting between them. The CDR3 runs to 12 residues. From blood CD8+ and CD4+ T cells, TCR beta sequences were generated. TEMRA cells were enriched by FACS, while CD8+ and CD4+ T cells were obtained through a negative isolation that was performed magnetically. On this clonotype itself: Its cognate antigen is unknown.

Random hexamers primed reverse transcription of roughly 0.5 to 1 ug RNA. The TCR beta CDR3 was amplified by immunoSEQ multiplex PCR across 54 Vbeta, 13 Jbeta. TCRdb used MiXCR to reprocess the immunoSEQ multiplex PCR reads, holding one entry per CDR3 protein. The repertoire holds 210,000 or so distinct CDR3 sequences, with 80% to 95% as singletons. The genes are TRBV12-5 and TRBJ1-3; D is undetermined. The sequencing sample was made of CD8+ T cells from PBMCs. The sequence was collected from a human donor with multiple sclerosis. In DNA form, the CDR3 reads TGTGCTAGTGGTTTGGACGTAAACACCATATATTTT. This gives the protein CASGLDVNTIYF.